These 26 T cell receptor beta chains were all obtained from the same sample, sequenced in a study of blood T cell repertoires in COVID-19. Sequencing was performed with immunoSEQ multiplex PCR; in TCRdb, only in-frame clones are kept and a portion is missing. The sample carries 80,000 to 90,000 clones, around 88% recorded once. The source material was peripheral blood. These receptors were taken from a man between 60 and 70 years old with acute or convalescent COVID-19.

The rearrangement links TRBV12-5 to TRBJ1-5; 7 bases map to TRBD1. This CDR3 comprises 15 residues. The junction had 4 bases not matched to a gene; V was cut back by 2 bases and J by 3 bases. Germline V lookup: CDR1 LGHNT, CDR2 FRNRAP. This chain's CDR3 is CASGLLTGNNQPQHF. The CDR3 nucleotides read TGTGCTAGTGGTTTGTTGACAGGGAACAATCAGCCCCAGCATTTT.

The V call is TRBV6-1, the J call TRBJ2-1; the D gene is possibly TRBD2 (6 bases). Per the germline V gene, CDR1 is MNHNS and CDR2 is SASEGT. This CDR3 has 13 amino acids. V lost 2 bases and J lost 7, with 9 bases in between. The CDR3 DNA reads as TGTGCCAGCAGTGAAATAGCGGTAAATGAGCAGTTCTTC. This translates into CASSEIAVNEQFF.

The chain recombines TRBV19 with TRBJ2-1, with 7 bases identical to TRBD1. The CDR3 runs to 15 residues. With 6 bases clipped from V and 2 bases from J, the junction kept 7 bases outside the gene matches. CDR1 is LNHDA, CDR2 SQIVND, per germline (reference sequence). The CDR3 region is CASSPDRAPYNEQFF. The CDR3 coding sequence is TGTGCCAGTAGCCCCGACAGGGCCCCCTACAATGAGCAGTTCTTC. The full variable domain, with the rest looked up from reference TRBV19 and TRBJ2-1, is DGGITQSPKYLFRKEGQNVTLSCEQNLNHDAMYWYRQDPGQGLRLIYYSQIVNDFQKGDIAEGYSVSREKKESFPLTVTSAQKNPTAFYLCASSPDRAPYNEQFFGPGTRLTVL.

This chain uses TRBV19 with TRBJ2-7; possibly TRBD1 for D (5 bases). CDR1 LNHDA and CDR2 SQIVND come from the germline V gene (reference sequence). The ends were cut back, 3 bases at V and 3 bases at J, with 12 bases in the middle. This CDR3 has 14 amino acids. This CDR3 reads CASSITTGVYEQYF. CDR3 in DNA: TGTGCCAGTAGTATTACTACAGGCGTCTACGAGCAGTACTTC.

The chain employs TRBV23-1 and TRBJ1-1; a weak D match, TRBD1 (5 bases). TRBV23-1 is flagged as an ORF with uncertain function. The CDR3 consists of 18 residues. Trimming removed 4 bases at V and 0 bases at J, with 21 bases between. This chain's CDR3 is CASSPTGVRGCMNTEAFF. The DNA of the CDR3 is TGCGCCAGCAGTCCCACGGGAGTGAGGGGCTGCATGAACACTGAAGCTTTCTTT.

The CDR3 sequence: CASSLEGANNSPLHF. The DNA of the CDR3 is TGTGCCAGCAGTTTAGAGGGGGCGAACAATTCACCCCTCCACTTT. The chain combines TRBV27 with TRBJ1-6; TRBD1 aligns across 7 bases. Losses at the gene ends were 2 bases for V and 7 bases for J; bases not matched to a gene: 5. This CDR3 comprises 15 residues. The germline V gene has CDR1 MNHEY and CDR2 SMNVEV (reference sequence).

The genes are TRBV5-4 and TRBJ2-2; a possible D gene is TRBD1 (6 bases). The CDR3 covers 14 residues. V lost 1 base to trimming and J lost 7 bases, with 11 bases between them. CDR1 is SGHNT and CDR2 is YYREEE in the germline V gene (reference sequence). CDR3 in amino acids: CASSLQQGHGELFF. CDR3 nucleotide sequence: TGTGCCAGCAGCTTGCAACAGGGACACGGGGAGCTGTTTTTT. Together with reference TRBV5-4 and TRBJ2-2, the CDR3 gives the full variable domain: ETGVTQSPTHLIKTRGQQVTLRCSSQSGHNTVSWYQQALGQGPQFIFQYYREEENGRGNFPPRFSGLQFPNYSSELNVNALELDDSALYLCASSLQQGHGELFFGEGSRLTVL.

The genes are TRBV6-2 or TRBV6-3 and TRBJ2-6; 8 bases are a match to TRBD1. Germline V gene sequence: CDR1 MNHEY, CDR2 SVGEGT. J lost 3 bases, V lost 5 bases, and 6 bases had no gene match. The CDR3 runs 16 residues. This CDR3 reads CASSPGTGGGANVLTF. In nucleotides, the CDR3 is TGTGCCAGCAGTCCGGGGACAGGTGGTGGGGCCAACGTCCTGACTTTC.

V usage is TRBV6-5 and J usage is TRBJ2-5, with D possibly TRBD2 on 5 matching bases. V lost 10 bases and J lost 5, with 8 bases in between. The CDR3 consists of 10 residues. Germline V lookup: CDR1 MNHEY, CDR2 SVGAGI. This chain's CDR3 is CATRRETQYF. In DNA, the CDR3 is TGTGCCACCAGGAGGGAGACCCAGTACTTC.

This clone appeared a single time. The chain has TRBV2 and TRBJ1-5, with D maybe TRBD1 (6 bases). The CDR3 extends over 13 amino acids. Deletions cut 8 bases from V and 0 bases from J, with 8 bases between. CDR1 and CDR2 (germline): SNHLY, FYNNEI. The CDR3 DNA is TGTGCCAGCCAGGGGACTAGCAATCAGCCCCAGCATTTT. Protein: CASQGTSNQPQHF.

CDR3 region: CASRLRTGQGHNSPLHF. The CDR3 DNA is TGTGCAAGTCGCCTCCGGACAGGACAAGGTCATAATTCACCCCTCCACTTT. The chain employs TRBV12-2 and TRBJ1-6; the table's TRBD1 call for D was not verified on the DNA. TRBV12-2 constitutes a pseudogene. The CDR3 has 17 amino acids.

The CDR3 DNA follows: TGTGCCAGCAGCGATAGGTTGGGGGAGGGAGCTTTCTTT. Translated, it gives CASSDRLGEGAFF. This chain links TRBV2 with TRBJ1-1; a possible D gene is TRBD1 (5 bases). The CDR3 is 13 amino acids. Germline values: CDR1 SNHLY, CDR2 FYNNEI. With 6 bases removed from V and 10 bases from J, the gap between germline ends came to 18 bases.

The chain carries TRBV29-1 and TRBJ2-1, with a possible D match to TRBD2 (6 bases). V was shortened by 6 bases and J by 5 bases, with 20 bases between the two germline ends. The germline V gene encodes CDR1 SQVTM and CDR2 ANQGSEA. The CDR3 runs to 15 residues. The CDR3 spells CSVGGLIDLNNEQFF. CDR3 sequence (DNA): TGCAGCGTCGGTGGACTAATCGATCTAAACAATGAGCAGTTCTTC.

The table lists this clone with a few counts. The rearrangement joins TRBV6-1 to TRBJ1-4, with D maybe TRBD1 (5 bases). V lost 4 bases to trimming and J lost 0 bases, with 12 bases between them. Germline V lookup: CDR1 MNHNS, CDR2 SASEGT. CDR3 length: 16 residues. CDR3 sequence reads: CASSGQRSATNEKLFF. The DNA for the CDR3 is TGTGCCAGCAGTGGACAGCGCTCTGCAACTAATGAAAAACTGTTTTTT.

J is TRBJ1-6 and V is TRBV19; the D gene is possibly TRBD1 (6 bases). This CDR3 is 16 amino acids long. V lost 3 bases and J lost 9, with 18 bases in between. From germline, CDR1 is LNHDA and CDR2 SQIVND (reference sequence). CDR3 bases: TGTGCCAGTAGTATTGAGAAACAGGGCGGAACTTCACCCCTCCACTTT. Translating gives CASSIEKQGGTSPLHF.

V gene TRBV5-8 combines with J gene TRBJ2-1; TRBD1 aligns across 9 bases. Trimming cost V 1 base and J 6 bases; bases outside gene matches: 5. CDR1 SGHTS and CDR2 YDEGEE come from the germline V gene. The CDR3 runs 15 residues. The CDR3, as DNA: TGTGCCAGCAGCTTGTACAGGGGGCTGTTCAATGAGCAGTTCTTC. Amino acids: CASSLYRGLFNEQFF. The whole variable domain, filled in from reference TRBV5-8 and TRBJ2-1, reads EAGVTQSPTHLIKTRGQQATLRCSPISGHTSVYWYQQALGLGLQFLLWYDEGEERNRGNFPPRFSGRQFPNYSSELNVNALELEDSALYLCASSLYRGLFNEQFFGPGTRLTVL.

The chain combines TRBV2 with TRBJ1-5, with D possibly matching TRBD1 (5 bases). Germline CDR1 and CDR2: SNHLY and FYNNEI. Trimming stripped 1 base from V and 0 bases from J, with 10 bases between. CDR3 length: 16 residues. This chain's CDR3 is CASSEEDIYSNQPQHF. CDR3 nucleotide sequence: TGTGCCAGCAGTGAAGAGGACATTTATAGCAATCAGCCCCAGCATTTT.

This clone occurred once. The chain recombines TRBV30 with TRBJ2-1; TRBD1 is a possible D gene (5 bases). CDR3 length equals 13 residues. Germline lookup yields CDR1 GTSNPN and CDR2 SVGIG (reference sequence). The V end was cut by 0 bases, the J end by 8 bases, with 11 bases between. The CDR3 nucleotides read TGTGCCTGGAGTGTACAGGTATTCGATGAGCAGTTCTTC. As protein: CAWSVQVFDEQFF.

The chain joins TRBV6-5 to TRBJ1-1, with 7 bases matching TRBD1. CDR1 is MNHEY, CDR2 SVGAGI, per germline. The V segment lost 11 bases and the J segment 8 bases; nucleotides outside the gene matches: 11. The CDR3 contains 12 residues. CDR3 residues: CASGHEQGEAFF. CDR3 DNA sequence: TGTGCCTCCGGCCATGAACAGGGGGAAGCTTTCTTT.

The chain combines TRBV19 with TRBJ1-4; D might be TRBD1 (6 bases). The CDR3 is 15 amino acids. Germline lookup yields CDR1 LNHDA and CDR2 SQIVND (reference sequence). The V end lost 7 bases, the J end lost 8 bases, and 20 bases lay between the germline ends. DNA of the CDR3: TGTGCCAGTACCGGGCCGGGGGGGCGGCGGGAAAAACTGTTTTTT. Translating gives CASTGPGGRREKLFF. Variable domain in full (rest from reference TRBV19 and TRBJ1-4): DGGITQSPKYLFRKEGQNVTLSCEQNLNHDAMYWYRQDPGQGLRLIYYSQIVNDFQKGDIAEGYSVSREKKESFPLTVTSAQKNPTAFYLCASTGPGGRREKLFFGSGTQLSVL.

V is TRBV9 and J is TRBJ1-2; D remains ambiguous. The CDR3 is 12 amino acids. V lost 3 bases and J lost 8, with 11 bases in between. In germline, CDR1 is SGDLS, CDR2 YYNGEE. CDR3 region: CASSAGLLGYTF. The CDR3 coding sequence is TGTGCCAGCAGCGCTGGACTTTTGGGCTACACCTTC. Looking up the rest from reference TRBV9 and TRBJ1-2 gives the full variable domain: DSGVTQTPKHLITATGQRVTLRCSPRSGDLSVYWYQQSLDQGLQFLIQYYNGEERAKGNILERFSAQQFPDLHSELNLSSLELGDSALYFCASSAGLLGYTFGSGTRLTVV.

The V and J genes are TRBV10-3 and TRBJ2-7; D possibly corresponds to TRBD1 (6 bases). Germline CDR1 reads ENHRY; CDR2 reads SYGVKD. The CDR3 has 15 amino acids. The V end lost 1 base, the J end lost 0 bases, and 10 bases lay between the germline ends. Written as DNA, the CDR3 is TGTGCCATCAGTGAGTTGGACAGAGCCTCCTACGAGCAGTACTTC. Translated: CAISELDRASYEQYF.

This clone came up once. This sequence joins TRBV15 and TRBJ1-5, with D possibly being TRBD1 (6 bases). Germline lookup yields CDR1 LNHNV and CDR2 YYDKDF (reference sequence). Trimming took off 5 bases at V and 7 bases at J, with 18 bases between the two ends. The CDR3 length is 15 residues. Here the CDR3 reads CATSGGGGARQPQHF. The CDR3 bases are TGTGCCACCAGCGGGGGAGGGGGGGCTCGGCAGCCCCAGCATTTT.

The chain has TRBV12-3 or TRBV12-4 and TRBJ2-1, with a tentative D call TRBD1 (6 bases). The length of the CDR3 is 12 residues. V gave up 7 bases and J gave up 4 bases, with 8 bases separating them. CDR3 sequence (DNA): TGTGCCAGCACCGACAGGTACAATGAGCAGTTCTTC. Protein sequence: CASTDRYNEQFF.

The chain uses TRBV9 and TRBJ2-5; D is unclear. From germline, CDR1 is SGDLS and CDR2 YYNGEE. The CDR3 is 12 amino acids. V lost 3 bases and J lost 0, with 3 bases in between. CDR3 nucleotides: TGTGCCAGCAGCGCCAACCAAGAGACCCAGTACTTC. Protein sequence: CASSANQETQYF.

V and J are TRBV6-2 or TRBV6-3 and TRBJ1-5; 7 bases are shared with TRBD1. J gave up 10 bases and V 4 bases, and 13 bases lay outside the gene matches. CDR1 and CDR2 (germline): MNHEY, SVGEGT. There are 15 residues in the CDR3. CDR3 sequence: CASSFQTTGQEPQHF. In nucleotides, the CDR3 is TGTGCCAGCAGTTTCCAAACGACAGGGCAAGAACCCCAGCATTTT.